This T cell receptor beta chain was recorded in a study of a mutant IDH1 vaccine in newly diagnosed glioma. The time point was: week 35, safety follow-up. In every dose of vaccine, 300 ug of mutant IDH1 20-mer peptide was given alongside topical imiquimod. Patients came in for eight vaccinations, in weeks 1, 3, 5, 7, 11, 15, 19 and 23. V dropped 1 base and J dropped 3 bases, with 7 bases sitting between them. CDR1 is SGHRS, CDR2 YFSETQ, per germline. The CDR3 has 13 amino acids. As concerns this clone: Its antigen is currently unknown.

The data were produced by immunoSEQ multiplex PCR, yet TCRdb's version contains in-frame clones alone and is incomplete. The sample yields about 27,000 clones, roughly 80% seen once. The sequence was collected from a man under 40 with glioma. The sample in question was PBMCs, obtained from a glioma patient whose treatment included an IDH1 peptide vaccine. The genes are TRBV5-1 and TRBJ2-5; D might be TRBD2 (6 bases). CDR3 sequence reads: CASSLSGEETQYF. The CDR3 nucleotides are TGCGCCAGCAGCTTGTCGGGGGAAGAGACCCAGTACTTC.